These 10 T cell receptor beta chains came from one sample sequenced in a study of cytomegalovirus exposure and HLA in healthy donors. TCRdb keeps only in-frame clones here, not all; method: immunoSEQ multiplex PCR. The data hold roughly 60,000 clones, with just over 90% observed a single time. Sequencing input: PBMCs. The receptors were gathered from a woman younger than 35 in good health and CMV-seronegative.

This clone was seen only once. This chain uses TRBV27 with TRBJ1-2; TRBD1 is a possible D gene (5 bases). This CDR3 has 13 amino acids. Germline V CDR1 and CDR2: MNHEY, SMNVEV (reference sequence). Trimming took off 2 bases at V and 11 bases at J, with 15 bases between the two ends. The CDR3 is CASSLLGPLNYTF. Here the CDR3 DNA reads TGTGCCAGCAGTTTACTGGGGCCCTTAAATTACACCTTC.

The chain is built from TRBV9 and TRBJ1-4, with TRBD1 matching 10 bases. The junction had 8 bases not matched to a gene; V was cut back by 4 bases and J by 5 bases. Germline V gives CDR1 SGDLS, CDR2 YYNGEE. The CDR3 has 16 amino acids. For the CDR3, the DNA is TGTGCCAGCAGCCCAGGGACAGGGGTTAGGAATGAAAAACTGTTTTTT. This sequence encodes CASSPGTGVRNEKLFF.

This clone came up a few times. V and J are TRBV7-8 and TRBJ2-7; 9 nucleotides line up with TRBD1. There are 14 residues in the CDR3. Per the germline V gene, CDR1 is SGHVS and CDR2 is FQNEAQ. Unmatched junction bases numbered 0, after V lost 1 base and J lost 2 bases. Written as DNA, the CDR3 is TGTGCCAGCAGCTTAGGGACAGGGGCCTACGAGCAGTACTTC. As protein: CASSLGTGAYEQYF. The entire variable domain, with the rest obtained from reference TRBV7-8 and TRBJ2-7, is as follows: GAGVSQSPRYKVAKRGQDVALRCDPISGHVSLFWYQQALGQGPEFLTYFQNEAQLDKSGLPSDRFFAERPEGSVSTLKIQRTQQEDSAVYLCASSLGTGAYEQYFGPGTRLTVT.

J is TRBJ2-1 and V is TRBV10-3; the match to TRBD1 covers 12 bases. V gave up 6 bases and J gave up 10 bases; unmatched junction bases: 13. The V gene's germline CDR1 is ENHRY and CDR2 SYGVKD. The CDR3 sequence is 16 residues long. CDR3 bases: TGTGCCATCAGGAACTCTAAGGGACAGGGGGCGGACGAGCAGTTCTTC. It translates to CAIRNSKGQGADEQFF.

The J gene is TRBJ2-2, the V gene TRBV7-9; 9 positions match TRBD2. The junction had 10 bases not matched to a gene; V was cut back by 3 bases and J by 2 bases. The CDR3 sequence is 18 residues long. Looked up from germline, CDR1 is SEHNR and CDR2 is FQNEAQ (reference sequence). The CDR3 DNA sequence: TGTGCCAGCAGCTTCCCCTCAGCGGGGGGTACCAACACCGGGGAGCTGTTTTTT. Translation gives CASSFPSAGGTNTGELFF.

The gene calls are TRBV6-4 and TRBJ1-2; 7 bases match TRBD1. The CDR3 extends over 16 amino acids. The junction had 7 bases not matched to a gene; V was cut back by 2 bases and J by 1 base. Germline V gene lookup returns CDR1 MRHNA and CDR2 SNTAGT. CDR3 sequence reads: CASSDVNRGNNYGYTF. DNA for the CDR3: TGTGCCAGCAGTGACGTTAACAGGGGAAATAACTATGGCTACACCTTC.

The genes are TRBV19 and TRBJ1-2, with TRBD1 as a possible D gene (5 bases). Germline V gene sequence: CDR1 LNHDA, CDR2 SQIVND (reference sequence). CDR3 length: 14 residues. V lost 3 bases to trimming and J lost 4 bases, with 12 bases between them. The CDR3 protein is CASSMTDTFYGYTF. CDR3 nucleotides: TGTGCCAGTAGTATGACAGACACCTTCTATGGCTACACCTTC.

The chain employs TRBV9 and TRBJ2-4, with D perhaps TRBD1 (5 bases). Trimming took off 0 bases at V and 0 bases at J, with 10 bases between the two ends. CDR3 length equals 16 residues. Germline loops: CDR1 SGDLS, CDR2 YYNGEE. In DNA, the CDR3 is TGTGCCAGCAGCGTAGGTGGGGCGGTAGCCAAAAACATTCAGTACTTC. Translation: CASSVGGAVAKNIQYF.

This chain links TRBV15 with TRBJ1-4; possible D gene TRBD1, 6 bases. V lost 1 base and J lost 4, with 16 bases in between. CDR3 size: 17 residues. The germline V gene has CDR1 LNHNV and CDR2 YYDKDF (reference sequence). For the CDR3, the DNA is TGTGCCACCAGCAGAGGCGACGTGGGACACCTTAATGAAAAACTGTTTTTT. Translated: CATSRGDVGHLNEKLFF.

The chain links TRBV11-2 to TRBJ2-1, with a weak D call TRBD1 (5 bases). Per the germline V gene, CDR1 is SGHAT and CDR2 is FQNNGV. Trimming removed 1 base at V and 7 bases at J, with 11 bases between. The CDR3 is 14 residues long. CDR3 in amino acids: CASSLARDTNEQFF. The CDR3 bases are TGTGCCAGCAGCTTAGCCAGGGATACGAATGAGCAGTTCTTC.